Sequencing of this TCR beta chain was carried out in a study of T cell repertoires in ileal Crohn's disease (dated 2019 in TCRdb). Background for the entire study: The median duration of disease was 7.9 years, and at the time of surgery approximately 33% of patients were active smokers. Every patient underwent surgery because of a complication, which was stricturing disease in 61% of cases and penetrating disease in approximately 40%. Roughly half of the patients were given postoperative therapy, with about 18 on anti-TNF agents and about 11 on thiopurines. M6 samples consisted of neoterminal ileum biopsies collected during postoperative colonoscopy. TCR repertoire analysis was performed in around 50 Crohn's disease patients drawn from a prospective multicentre cohort. The study was conducted in parallel with a multicentre cohort that was designed to identify predictors of early endoscopic recurrence following ileocolonic resection. A Rutgeerts score higher than i0 was the definition used for endoscopic postoperative recurrence. A total of around 150 mucosal samples from roughly 60 patients were sequenced, collected from several sites on the surgical specimen as well as at postoperative endoscopy. What the study reported, not specific to this receptor: Higher percentages of high-frequency clones at the time of surgery were linked to endoscopic recurrence, and every patient with clonality above 26.8% (18/57) had recurrence. Sorted CD8 T cells carried more high-frequency clones than CD4 T cells, suggesting mucosal expansions were mainly CD8. Mucosal CD4 and CD8 T cells were sorted and sequenced only in a subgroup of patients, whose size was not stated. A significantly higher proportion of clonal expansions was observed in active smokers at surgery than in non-smokers (approximately 28% vs 17%, p=0.02). Postoperative endoscopy timing varied within the first year after surgery, with a median delay of around seven months.

Sample time point, as interpreted from the label and publication: neoterminal ileum biopsy at postoperative endoscopy, about 6 months after surgery. To be eligible, patients had to be adults with ileal or ileocolonic Crohn's disease and an indication for ileocolonic resection. Whole ileal mucosal biopsies were stored frozen at -80°C before DNA extraction. A TRizol-based method was used to extract genomic DNA from the frozen whole biopsies, and the DNA was quantified with a NanoDrop 2000 spectrophotometer. The germline V and J ends show losses of 2 bases and 2 bases respectively, and no gene match explains 10 bases of the junction. CDR1 KGHSH and CDR2 LQKENI are derived from the germline V gene. Taken from cysteine to phenylalanine, the CDR3 has 18 residues. CDR3 DNA only is kept here, 54 bases in frame from base 1. For commercial TCRB immunosequencing, approximately 500 nanograms of biopsy DNA were submitted for each sample. CDR3 regions were amplified from genomic DNA by Adaptive Biotechnology using a two-step, amplification bias-controlled multiplex PCR. Primers covering every V and J gene segment were used in the first PCR, while barcodes and Illumina adapters were added in the second PCR. An Illumina instrument was used to sequence the CDR3 libraries. The paper's processing steps were these. The analysis drew on both the pipelines supplied by the vendor and custom analysis of the raw data in R/Bioconductor running R version 3.3.0. Clonality, which ranges from 0 to 1, was calculated as the inverse of the normalised Shannon entropy across all productive clones. The repertoire share taken up by the top 100 clones defined high-frequency clones, and only clones that passed a 95% confidence test were kept. Repertoire diversity was measured with the Simpson index, and overlap between samples was measured with the Morisita-Horn index. In its TCRdb copy, this immuneACCESS table keeps in-frame sequences only and misses some clones. Where compared with another copy, unresolved V genes explain less than half of these, and the others have no known cause. V, J and clone size reflect that table, while D and trimming were determined from the DNA. The sample records 12,000 or so clones, 70% to 80% of which are singletons. The ten largest account for approximately 15% of the sample.

Points on this clone: Its antigen remains unidentified. No much larger clone is present one base from it, and per-base qualities are unavailable.

The sequenced sample was ileal tissue. The sequence derives from an adult with Crohn's disease. The chain is assembled from TRBV18 and TRBJ2-7, with 12 junctional bases fitting TRBD2. CDR3 sequence: CASSPATSGGHRTYEQYF. The bases read TGTGCCAGCTCACCAGCGACTAGCGGGGGACATAGAACCTACGAGCAGTACTTC.